Each of the 4 T cell receptor beta chains below was sequenced from the same sample in a study of vaccination and CD4 T cells after COVID-19. Time point of the sample: late sampling 161 to 241 days after vaccination in a few convalescent patients. Noted treatment: approximately 9-day PBMC culture with coronavirus spike peptide pools or control peptides (ViraFEST assay). Their antigen targets remain unknown. Sequencing of DNA taken from cultured CD4+ T cells relied on the Oncomine TCR Beta short-read assay. In TCRdb, the PCR reads were re-called with MiXCR into one record per CDR3 protein. The sample contains about 25,000 distinct CDR3 sequences, less than 40% of which appear only once. The sequences come from CD4+ T cells from blood, cultured in vitro, collected about 7 months after SARS-CoV-2 vaccination. The receptor set was obtained from a human donor who had recovered from COVID-19.

The rearrangement joins TRBV12-3 or TRBV12-4 to TRBJ2-7, with 8 bases fitting TRBD2. This CDR3 region has 16 residues. The V segment lost 4 bases and the J segment 1 base; nucleotides outside the gene matches: 9. The CDR3 spells CASSYRLALKSYEQYF. The CDR3 nucleotides are TGTGCCAGCAGTTACCGACTAGCGTTGAAGTCCTACGAGCAGTACTTC.

The V and J genes are TRBV20-1 and TRBJ1-1; no clear D gene. CDR1 is DFQATT and CDR2 is SNEGSKA in the germline V gene (reference sequence). CDR3 length: 13 residues. V shed 6 bases and J shed 3 bases, with 14 bases lying between them. DNA of the CDR3: TGCAGTGCCCAAGGCGGGGTTCACACTGAAGCTTTCTTT. Translating it yields CSAQGGVHTEAFF.

The chain is built from TRBV7-8 and TRBJ1-6, with D uncertain. The germline V and J ends were trimmed by 5 bases and 2 bases, with 10 bases remaining between them. The CDR3 loop spans 15 amino acids. Germline loops: CDR1 SGHVS, CDR2 FQNEAQ. The CDR3 reads CASSQPETYNSPLHF. The CDR3 DNA reads TGTGCCAGCAGCCAACCGGAGACCTATAATTCACCCCTCCACTTT.

The rearrangement uses TRBV2 and TRBJ1-1; no firm D call. The CDR3 has 12 residues. From germline, CDR1 is SNHLY and CDR2 FYNNEI. V gave up 6 bases and J gave up 5 bases, with 10 bases separating them. The CDR3 region is CASRWGGTEAFF. The CDR3 DNA is TGTGCCAGCAGGTGGGGTGGGACTGAAGCTTTCTTT.